The rows below give T cell receptor beta chains drawn from one sample of a study of T cells after yellow fever vaccination. TCRdb recomputed calls from the 5' RACE reads with MiXCR, one row per CDR3 protein. Among 300,000 to 400,000 distinct CDR3 sequences listed, roughly 8% were seen once. The input for sequencing was PBMCs, taken about 41 days after the first yellow fever vaccination. The receptors shown here come from a man younger than 30 who received the YFV17D yellow fever vaccine. Both conserved end residues are part of each CDR3. A D gene is named only where the DNA matches it firmly. Expanded clones get a size class; other rows say once, few or many, or leave the size out.

J,D,V,size,DNA,CDR3
TRBJ2-2,TRBD1,TRBV5-1,few,TGCGCCAGCAGCTTGGTGACAGGGGACACCGGGGAGCTGTTTTTT,CASSLVTGDTGELFF
TRBJ1-4,TRBD1,TRBV5-4,.,TGTGCCAGCAGCTTAGCGGGACAGGGGAAGCCTAATGAAAAACTGTTTTTT,CASSLAGQGKPNEKLFF
TRBJ2-7,TRBD1,TRBV12-3/TRBV12-4,many,TGTGCCAGCAGCCCCGCCGGGACAGGCTCCTACGAGCAGTACTTC,CASSPAGTGSYEQYF
TRBJ1-1,.,TRBV6-1,few,TGTGCCAGCAGCGGCCCAGCGGGGTTGAACACTGAAGCTTTCTTT,CASSGPAGLNTEAFF
TRBJ2-5,TRBD1,TRBV7-3,.,TGTGCCAGCAGAAAAGGGGACAGGGGACAGACCCAGTACTTC,CASRKGDRGQTQYF
TRBJ1-6,.,TRBV7-9,few,TGTGCCAGCAGCCGCGAACAGGCTCGTTCACCCCTCCACTTT,CASSREQARSPLHF
TRBJ2-1,TRBD2,TRBV20-1,many,TGCAGTGCTAGAGATTCCGGGGGGGGCAATGAGCAGTTCTTC,CSARDSGGGNEQFF
TRBJ2-2,.,TRBV7-2,many,TGTGCCAGCAGCTTCACCCAGGGATCCGGGGAGCTGTTTTTT,CASSFTQGSGELFF
TRBJ1-5,.,TRBV19,many,TGTGCCAGTAGTATAGCAGGATCCCGGCAGCAGCCCCAGCATTTT,CASSIAGSRQQPQHF
TRBJ2-3,.,TRBV7-9,few,TGTGCCAGCAGCTTACGGGGGGCGGGATCAGATACGCAGTATTTT,CASSLRGAGSDTQYF
TRBJ1-5,.,TRBV12-3/TRBV12-4,.,TGTGCCAGCAGTTGGGTCCCCCAGCCCCAGCATTTT,CASSWVPQPQHF
TRBJ2-7,TRBD1,TRBV4-3,many,TGCGCCAGCAGCCAAGATCTTACAGGGGGCGCGTACGAGCAGTACTTC,CASSQDLTGGAYEQYF
TRBJ2-7,TRBD2,TRBV7-6,.,TGTGCCAGCAGCTTAGAGAGTAGCGGGGGTCTCAGCTCCTACGAGCAGTACTTC,CASSLESSGGLSSYEQYF
TRBJ2-7,TRBD2,TRBV12-3/TRBV12-4,many,TGTGCCAGCAGGAGCGGGGGGCCTTCCTACGAGCAGTACTTC,CASRSGGPSYEQYF
TRBJ1-5,.,TRBV6-5,.,TGTGCCAGCAGTTACGTTACCAGGGGCAATCAGCCCCAGCATTTT,CASSYVTRGNQPQHF
TRBJ1-1,TRBD1,TRBV28,few,TGTGCCAGCAGTTTTGGGGACAGGGGTTCGGCTGAAGCTTTCTTT,CASSFGDRGSAEAFF
TRBJ2-7,.,TRBV5-1,.,TGCGCCAGCAGCCCGACAGCTTTCTACGAGCAGTACTTC,CASSPTAFYEQYF
TRBJ2-3,TRBD2,TRBV6-1,many,TGTGCCAGCAGTGAAGAGGGACTAGCGGGAGATACGCAGTATTTT,CASSEEGLAGDTQYF
TRBJ2-7,.,TRBV4-3,many,TGCGCCAGCAGCGGCAGCATGGGCAGGGGTGCCGAGCAGTACTTC,CASSGSMGRGAEQYF
TRBJ2-5,.,TRBV2,.,TGTGCCAGCAGTGAAAATTCGGGTGGAGGGACCCAGTACTTC,CASSENSGGGTQYF
TRBJ2-2,.,TRBV4-1,.,TGCGCCAGCAGCCAGGCCTACACCGGGGAGCTGTTTTTT,CASSQAYTGELFF
TRBJ1-6,.,TRBV7-8,many,TGTGCCAGCGGGTCAGGGATCTGGAATTCACCCCTCCACTTT,CASGSGIWNSPLHF
TRBJ2-2,TRBD1,TRBV7-9,.,TGTGCCAGCAGCTTAGAGGGACAGGGCATCGGCGGGGAGCTGTTTTTT,CASSLEGQGIGGELFF